Listed here are 20 T cell receptor beta chains from one sample, sequenced in a study of T cells in localized non-small cell lung cancer. Data came from immunoSEQ multiplex PCR; TCRdb stores just in-frame clones and leaves some out. Here the sample spans nearly 11,000 clones, approximately 90% being singletons. The sequenced sample was peripheral blood, obtained before any cancer treatment. These receptors were collected from a male donor older than 55 with stage III lung adenocarcinoma.

The chain carries TRBV19 and TRBJ2-2, with D perhaps TRBD1 (6 bases). Germline CDR1 LNHDA, CDR2 SQIVND (reference sequence). This CDR3 contains 14 residues. Trimming took off 5 bases at V and 3 bases at J, with 10 bases between the two ends. The CDR3 nucleotides read TGTGCCAGTAGTGCCTGGACAGACACCGGGGAGCTGTTTTTT. This encodes CASSAWTDTGELFF.

The V call is TRBV7-9, the J call TRBJ2-7, with 7 bases lining up with TRBD1. Trimming took 3 bases from V and 2 from J; bases not matched to a gene: 1. The V gene's germline CDR1 is SEHNR and CDR2 FQNEAQ (reference sequence). This CDR3 comprises 13 residues. CDR3 sequence reads: CASSFGQAYEQYF. For the CDR3, the DNA is TGTGCCAGCAGCTTCGGACAGGCCTACGAGCAGTACTTC.

This rearrangement joins TRBV6-1 to TRBJ1-1; unclear D gene. CDR1 is MNHNS and CDR2 is SASEGT in the germline V gene. V gave up 3 bases and J gave up 3 bases, with 11 bases separating them. The CDR3 runs to 14 residues. The CDR3 spells CASSESGYDTEAFF. The CDR3 DNA reads TGTGCCAGCAGTGAGTCTGGGTACGACACTGAAGCTTTCTTT.

This clone was seen just once. The V gene is TRBV29-1, the J gene TRBJ2-1; TRBD1 matches at 8 bases. With 5 bases clipped from V and 5 bases from J, the junction kept 5 bases outside the gene matches. The CDR3 is made up of 13 amino acids. CDR1 is SQVTM and CDR2 is ANQGSEA in the germline V gene. CDR3 coding DNA: TGCAGCGTTAGGGACAGGCCGAACAATGAGCAGTTCTTC. Amino acid sequence: CSVRDRPNNEQFF.

CDR3 in amino acids: CASSLLGQGGEQYF. CDR3 nucleotide sequence: TGTGCCAGCAGCCTCTTAGGACAGGGCGGCGAGCAGTACTTC. The gene calls are TRBV5-5 and TRBJ2-7, with TRBD1 matching over 8 bases. Per the germline V gene, CDR1 is SGHKS and CDR2 is YYEKEE (reference sequence). The CDR3 has 14 amino acids. V was pared by 4 bases and J by 6 bases, with 9 bases of the junction left unmatched.

The chain carries TRBV27 and TRBJ2-7; TRBD1 agrees at 10 bases. This CDR3 comprises 16 residues. The germline V gene encodes CDR1 MNHEY and CDR2 SMNVEV (reference sequence). V lost 7 bases, J lost 2 bases, and 11 bases stayed unmatched. CDR3 sequence reads: CASKRDRGIGPYEQYF. The CDR3 nucleotides are TGTGCCAGCAAACGGGACAGGGGCATCGGGCCCTACGAGCAGTACTTC.

The chain is built from TRBV5-6 and TRBJ2-4, with 7 bases fitting TRBD1. Trimming at V came to 5 bases and at J to 6 bases, leaving 5 bases not matched to a gene. This CDR3 has 13 amino acids. The germline V gene encodes CDR1 SGHDT and CDR2 YYEEEE. CDR3 bases: TGTGCCAGCAGGGCCGGGACAGTAAACATTCAGTACTTC. Translating it yields CASRAGTVNIQYF.

This clone was seen only a few times. Here the CDR3 DNA reads TGTGCCATCAGTGTGGGGGGTTCCCCCTACGAGCAGTACTTC. This codes for CAISVGGSPYEQYF. The chain has TRBV10-3 and TRBJ2-7; possibly TRBD2 for D (6 bases). The CDR3 contains 14 residues. The germline V gene encodes CDR1 ENHRY and CDR2 SYGVKD. Deletions cut 4 bases from V and 2 bases from J, with 12 bases between.

The chain has TRBV6-6 and TRBJ1-2; D uncertain. The CDR3 contains 13 residues. CDR1 and CDR2 (germline): MNHNY, SVGAGI (reference sequence). The V and J ends lost 8 bases and 1 base respectively, with 11 bases between them. CDR3 DNA sequence: TGTGCCAGCCGTACAGAACATAACTATGGCTACACCTTC. Its protein is CASRTEHNYGYTF.

The V and J genes are TRBV9 and TRBJ2-5, with TRBD2 matching 14 bases. This CDR3 comprises 18 residues. J gave up 0 bases and V 4 bases, and 8 bases lay outside the gene matches. Germline CDR1 is SGDLS and CDR2 is YYNGEE. The CDR3 loop reads CASSPRGTSGSYQETQYF. In DNA form, the CDR3 reads TGTGCCAGCAGCCCTAGGGGGACTAGCGGGAGCTACCAAGAGACCCAGTACTTC.

V and J are TRBV19 and TRBJ2-2, with 11 bases identical to TRBD1. This CDR3 has 17 residues. Trimming removed 10 bases from V and 3 bases from J; junction bases left unmatched: 13. Germline V lookup: CDR1 LNHDA, CDR2 SQIVND (reference sequence). CDR3 region: CATRGDRGLSDTGELFF. The DNA for the CDR3 is TGTGCCACTCGAGGGGACAGGGGGTTATCGGACACCGGGGAGCTGTTTTTT.

The CDR3 region has the DNA TGTGCCACGGGACAGGCCCAAGAGACCCAGTACTTC. Translating it yields CATGQAQETQYF. The chain joins TRBV10-3 to TRBJ2-5; 8 bases are a match to TRBD1. The CDR3 spans 12 residues. J gave up 1 base and V 10 bases, and 2 bases lay outside the gene matches. The germline CDR1 and CDR2 sequences are ENHRY and SYGVKD.

V gene TRBV2 combines with J gene TRBJ1-1; D gene ambiguous. The CDR3 is 13 residues long. Germline V gene lookup returns CDR1 SNHLY and CDR2 FYNNEI. Trimming stripped 8 bases from V and 1 base from J, with 11 bases between. Here the CDR3 DNA reads TGTGCCAGCCGGAAAGCAACGAACACTGAAGCTTTCTTT. Its translation is CASRKATNTEAFF.

The rearrangement uses TRBV19 and TRBJ2-2, with 9 positions matching TRBD2. Per germline, CDR1 LNHDA and CDR2 SQIVND (reference sequence). The CDR3 extends over 19 amino acids. Trimming took 4 bases from V and 6 from J; bases not matched to a gene: 18. CDR3 protein: CASSTLAGGPKWRAGELFF. CDR3 sequence (DNA): TGTGCCAGTAGTACCCTTGCGGGAGGGCCAAAATGGAGGGCCGGGGAGCTGTTTTTT.

J is TRBJ2-1 and V is TRBV12-2. TRBV12-2 is a listed pseudogene. This CDR3 has 17 residues. CDR3 bases: TGTGCAAGTCGCTTAGTTGCTGGTAAATCCTCCTACAATGAGCAGTTCTTC. It specifies CASRLVAGKSSYNEQFF.

CDR3 bases: TGTGCCAGCAGCGCCACTGACGAGACATCCGGGGAGCTGTTTTTT. The encoded protein is CASSATDETSGELFF. This chain joins TRBV7-6 and TRBJ2-2; D is unresolved. Trimming took 5 bases from V and 6 from J, leaving 16 bases between them. This CDR3 contains 15 residues. CDR1 and CDR2 (germline): SGHVS, FNYEAQ.

The V and J genes are TRBV7-9 and TRBJ1-1; 9 bases are a match to TRBD1. CDR3 length: 15 amino acids. With V trimmed by 3 bases and J by 4 bases, 6 bases remained unmatched. CDR1 and CDR2 (germline): SEHNR, FQNEAQ (reference sequence). CDR3 nucleotide sequence: TGTGCCAGCAGCTTGGGGGACAGGGAGGGCACTGAAGCTTTCTTT. It yields the protein CASSLGDREGTEAFF. Variable domain in full (rest from reference TRBV7-9 and TRBJ1-1): DTGVSQNPRHKITKRGQNVTFRCDPISEHNRLYWYRQTLGQGPEFLTYFQNEAQLEKSRLLSDRFSAERPKGSFSTLEIQRTEQGDSAMYLCASSLGDREGTEAFFGQGTRLTVV.

This chain uses TRBV7-6 with TRBJ2-2; 9 nucleotides align to TRBD1. The CDR3 length is 17 residues. V was pared by 5 bases and J by 2 bases, with 9 bases of the junction left unmatched. Per germline, CDR1 SGHVS and CDR2 FNYEAQ. CDR3 DNA sequence: TGTGCCAGCAGCCTACCTTGGGACAGGGCCAACACCGGGGAGCTGTTTTTT. It specifies CASSLPWDRANTGELFF.

The V gene is TRBV18, the J gene TRBJ1-2; the D is unclear. V was shortened by 3 bases and J by 6 bases, with 5 bases between the two germline ends. This CDR3 has 11 amino acids. Germline CDR1 KGHSH, CDR2 LQKENI. The CDR3 region has the DNA TGTGCCAGCTCACCGGGTAATGGCTACACCTTC. Residues: CASSPGNGYTF.

The table lists this clone with a count of one. The chain links TRBV19 to TRBJ1-5, with D tentatively TRBD1 (6 bases). Germline V gene sequence: CDR1 LNHDA, CDR2 SQIVND (reference sequence). The V and J ends lost 3 bases and 4 bases respectively, with 16 bases between them. The CDR3 sequence is 16 residues long. The CDR3 loop is CASSMDGGARNQPQHF. The DNA of the CDR3 is TGTGCCAGTAGTATGGACGGGGGGGCGAGGAATCAGCCCCAGCATTTT.